The next 8 T cell receptor beta chains were all read from a single sample in a study of CD8 T cells in Susac syndrome. The authors reverse transcribed about 0.5 to 1 ug RNA with random hexamers. TCRdb called the immunoSEQ multiplex PCR reads again in MiXCR, with one record for every CDR3 protein. The data show 200,000 or so distinct CDR3 sequences, around 90% seen once. The sequencing input was CD8+ T cells from PBMCs. These TCRs come from a human donor with multiple sclerosis.

The CDR3 DNA reads as TGTGCCAGCAGCTCACGACAGGGTTGGGCAGATACGCAGTATTTT. Residues: CASSSRQGWADTQYF. The chain has TRBV13 and TRBJ2-3; TRBD1 agrees at 7 bases. The CDR3 consists of 15 residues. V trimming: 4 bases; J trimming: 4 bases; junction bases outside the gene matches: 8. Germline V CDR1 and CDR2: PRHDT, FYEKMQ (reference sequence).

The J gene is TRBJ2-1, the V gene TRBV4-1; D might be TRBD2 (6 bases). This CDR3 region has 14 residues. The germline gives CDR1 MGHRA, CDR2 YSYEKL. Trimming took off 0 bases at V and 10 bases at J, with 13 bases between the two ends. For the CDR3, the DNA is TGCGCCAGCAGCCAAGAACTAGGAGCGGGCGAGCAGTTCTTC. This gives the protein CASSQELGAGEQFF.

This chain joins TRBV27 and TRBJ1-2; 7 bases are a match to TRBD1. V shed 5 bases and J 4 bases; nucleotides not matched to a gene: 16. There are 17 residues in the CDR3. Looked up from germline, CDR1 is MNHEY and CDR2 is SMNVEV (reference sequence). Here the CDR3 reads CASSPSLLTGTSYGYTF. CDR3 DNA sequence: TGTGCCAGCAGTCCCTCCTTACTGACAGGGACAAGCTATGGCTACACCTTC.

The V call is TRBV7-9, the J call TRBJ2-3; D gene uncertain. Germline V lookup: CDR1 SEHNR, CDR2 FQNEAQ (reference sequence). The CDR3 runs to 17 residues. Trimming stripped 4 bases from V and 3 bases from J, with 20 bases between. The CDR3 spells CASSSRQRLGETDTQYF. The CDR3 nucleotides read TGTGCCAGCAGCTCCCGCCAACGGCTAGGAGAGACAGATACGCAGTATTTT.

The J gene is TRBJ1-1, the V gene TRBV20-1, with D unresolved. Germline CDR1 reads DFQATT; CDR2 reads SNEGSKA (reference sequence). The CDR3 length is 14 residues. V lost 6 bases to trimming and J lost 4 bases, with 18 bases between them. DNA of the CDR3: TGCAGTGCAAAGGAGGTCAGAGGGAGCACTGAAGCTTTCTTT. As protein: CSAKEVRGSTEAFF.

This clonotype came up once. The chain joins TRBV20-1 to TRBJ2-5; 11 bases map to TRBD2. Germline CDR1 DFQATT, CDR2 SNEGSKA (reference sequence). V dropped 6 bases and J dropped 0; count of bases not matched to a gene: 3. The CDR3 is 14 residues long. The CDR3 sequence: CSADSGRDQETQYF. The CDR3 nucleotides are TGCAGTGCGGATAGCGGGAGGGACCAAGAGACCCAGTACTTC.

The chain links TRBV6-2 or TRBV6-3 to TRBJ2-3; 8 positions match TRBD2. CDR1 is MNHEY, CDR2 SVGEGT, per germline. With V trimmed by 6 bases and J by 1 base, 6 bases remained unmatched. The CDR3 spans 15 residues. The CDR3 DNA sequence: TGTGCCAGCAGCCTTACTAGCGGTCGCACAGATACGCAGTATTTT. This gives the protein CASSLTSGRTDTQYF.

The chain combines TRBV25-1 with TRBJ2-1; D not resolved. The V gene's germline CDR1 is MGHDK and CDR2 SYGVNS. Trimming left V 2 bases short and J 1 base short, with 9 bases between. The CDR3 is 15 residues long. The CDR3 protein is CASSELGWSYNEQFF. CDR3 bases: TGTGCCAGCAGTGAACTTGGATGGTCCTACAATGAGCAGTTCTTC.